Sequencing of this TCR beta chain was carried out in a study of CD8+ T cells in alopecia areata (dated by TCRdb to the late 2010s). Background on the whole study: The treated patients took part in an open-label pilot trial in which moderate-to-severe alopecia areata was treated with oral tofacitinib at 5 to 10 mg twice daily. Patients received tofacitinib for 6 to 18 months and were then followed off drug for 6 months to check for delayed response and recurrence. The study used high-throughput TCRbeta sequencing to examine T cell clonal expansion in alopecia areata, in both the C3H/HeJ mouse model and human patients. On the human side, TCRbeta sequencing was run on scalp tissue and on sorted CD4+ and CD8+ peripheral blood T cells from healthy controls and from alopecia areata patients with either patchy or totalis/universalis disease. Tofacitinib-treated patients had biopsies at baseline and at 4 and 24 weeks of treatment, with a later scalp biopsy in several patients. Scalp clonality was compared among normal scalp (n=4), patchy alopecia areata scalp (n=8), and alopecia totalis/universalis scalp (n=8). RNA was extracted with the PAXgene miRNA kit for fixed scalp, the miRNeasy kit for PBMCs, and the RNeasy kit for mouse skin. Amplification of TCRbeta CDR3 regions was done by immunoSEQ multiplex PCR using 35 Vbeta forward primers and 13 Jbeta reverse primers.

The germline V gene provides CDR1 SGHAT and CDR2 FQNNGV. Relative to germline, V is 1 base shorter and J is 7 bases shorter, with 8 bases between their ends. The CDR3 numbers 13 residues from cysteine through phenylalanine. Only the CDR3 DNA stays, 39 bases, in frame from base 1. The sample's time point label is to be understood as: baseline before oral tofacitinib. Peripheral blood and lesional scalp punch biopsies were obtained from patients with alopecia areata. PBMCs were separated by density centrifugation and stained for CD3, CD4 and CD8, after which CD4+ and CD8+ T cells were sorted on a FACSAria. Only a few counts were recorded for this clone. Its antigen is still unknown. No base qualities exist here, and no much larger clone lies one base off it. The paper's findings and limits, for the study overall: Compared with normal scalp, lesional scalp had higher clonality and more expanded CD8+ clones, particularly in alopecia totalis/universalis, a pattern that suggests antigenic drive. TCR sequences shared between patients were less clear than in mice, possibly partly because of HLA diversity in the patient population. Unlike mouse skin, which is dominated by gammadelta T cells, normal human skin has resident alphabeta T cells that are also sequenced, and this complicates analysis of the scalp TCR repertoire.

The library came from the immunoSEQ multiplex PCR assay. For TCR sequencing, RNA was extracted from every sample and reverse transcribed into cDNA to serve as template. First-strand cDNA was synthesized with SuperScript III using a 2:1 mix of oligo-dT and random hexamers. Amplification bias was assessed with a synthetic immune receptor repertoire, and residual bias was removed computationally. Per the source publication's procedure: Raw reads were preprocessed for error removal, and CDR3 was defined according to IMGT conventions as running from the conserved cysteine to phenylalanine. Clonality was computed as 1 minus the Shannon entropy, with the entropy normalized by log2 of the number of productive unique TCRs. Scalp TCRbeta sequences were cross-referenced with sorted blood CD4 and CD8 repertoires so that the CD4 or CD8 identity of scalp clones could be inferred. The table comes from immuneACCESS by way of TCRdb, which keeps in-frame sequences with V and J called. Part of the clones is missing from these tables; in studies checked, under half for an unresolved V gene and the rest for unknown reasons. D and trimming were read from the DNA, whereas the V and J calls and clone size are those reported in that table. The sample has approximately 59,000 clones on record, approximately 46% of them singletons. The ten largest clones capture about 15% of the sample.

This receptor chain uses TRBV11-2 and TRBJ1-5, with the D gene call left open. The specimen was CD8+ T cells sorted from blood, collected at week 0. The clonotype originates from a human donor with alopecia areata. CDR3 protein: CASSLGGLQPQHF. The nucleotides read TGTGCCAGCAGCTTAGGAGGTCTCCAGCCCCAGCATTTT.